A single sample is the source of the 2 T cell receptor beta chains below, sequenced in a study of T cells in Graves' hyperthyroidism and ophthalmopathy. Amplification of TCR beta CDR3 regions was performed using RNA transcripts as template. Researchers ran a first-round RT-PCR on the TCR CDR3 using the HTBI primer set. Via MiXCR, TCRdb re-called the multiplex PCR reads, giving one row per CDR3 protein. Seen here are about 640,000 distinct CDR3 sequences, less than 25% observed once, and the top ten hold roughly 30%. Sequencing used blood. The origin of the receptors is a man aged 30 to 45 with Graves' ophthalmopathy.

This clonotype was observed a handful of times. The chain has TRBV7-2 and TRBJ1-2; maybe TRBD1 (6 bases). The CDR3 spans 14 residues. V lost 1 base and J lost 4, with 10 bases in between. Germline CDR1 and CDR2: SGHTA and FQGNSA. CDR3 DNA: TGTGCCAGCAGCTTAGAGGACAGTTTCTATGGCTACACCTTC. Its translation: CASSLEDSFYGYTF. Combining the CDR3 with reference TRBV7-2 and TRBJ1-2 gives the whole variable domain GAGVSQSPSNKVTEKGKDVELRCDPISGHTALYWYRQSLGQGLEFLIYFQGNSAPDKSGLPSDRFSAERTGGSVSTLTIQRTQQEDSAVYLCASSLEDSFYGYTFGSGTRLTVV.

This clonotype has only a few counts. The chain is built from TRBV29-1 and TRBJ2-2, with TRBD2 matching 9 bases. Germline lookup yields CDR1 SQVTM and CDR2 ANQGSEA. The J segment lost 6 bases and the V segment lost 4 bases, leaving 3 bases of the junction unmatched. This CDR3 has 13 amino acids. CDR3 amino acids: CSVVVAGAGELFF. The CDR3 region has the DNA TGCAGCGTTGTTGTAGCGGGAGCCGGGGAGCTGTTTTTT.